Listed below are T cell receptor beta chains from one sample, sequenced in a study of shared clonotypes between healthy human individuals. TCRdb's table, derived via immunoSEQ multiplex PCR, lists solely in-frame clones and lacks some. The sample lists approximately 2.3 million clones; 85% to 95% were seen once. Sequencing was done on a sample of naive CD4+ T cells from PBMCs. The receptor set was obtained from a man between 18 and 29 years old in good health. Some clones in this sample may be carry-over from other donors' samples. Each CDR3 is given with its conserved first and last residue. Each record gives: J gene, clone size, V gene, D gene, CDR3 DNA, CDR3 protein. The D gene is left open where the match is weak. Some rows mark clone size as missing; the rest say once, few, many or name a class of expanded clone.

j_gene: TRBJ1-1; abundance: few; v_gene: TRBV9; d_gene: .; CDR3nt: TGTGCCAGCAGCCCGACGTTGAACACTGAAGCTTTCTTT; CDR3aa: CASSPTLNTEAFF
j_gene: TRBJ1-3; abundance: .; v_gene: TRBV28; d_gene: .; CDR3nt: TGTGCCAGCAGTTTACTGAATCCAGGGAGCCCTGGAAACACCATATATTTT; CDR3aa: CASSLLNPGSPGNTIYF
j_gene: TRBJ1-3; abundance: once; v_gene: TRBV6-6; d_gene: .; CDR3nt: TGTGCCAGCAGTCCTACTGGAAACACCATATATTTT; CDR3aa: CASSPTGNTIYF
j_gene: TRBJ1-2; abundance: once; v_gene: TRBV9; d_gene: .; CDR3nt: TGTGCCAGCAGCGTAGGACCGACGTATGGCTACACCTTC; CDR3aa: CASSVGPTYGYTF
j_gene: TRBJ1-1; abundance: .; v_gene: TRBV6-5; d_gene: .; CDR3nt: TGTGCCAGCAGTTACTCGCTCACGACTGAAGCTTTCTTT; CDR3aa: CASSYSLTTEAFF
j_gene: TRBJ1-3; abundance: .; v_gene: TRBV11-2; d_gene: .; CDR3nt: TGTGCCAGCAGCGCGTTGATGGGCTCTGGAAACACCATATATTTT; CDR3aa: CASSALMGSGNTIYF
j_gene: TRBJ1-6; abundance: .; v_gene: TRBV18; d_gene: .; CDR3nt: TGTGCCAGCTCACCACGAAGGGGGGCGGAATCACCCCTCCACTTT; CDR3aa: CASSPRRGAESPLHF
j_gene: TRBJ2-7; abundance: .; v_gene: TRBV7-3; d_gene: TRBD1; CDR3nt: TGTGCCAGCAGCTTGGGGACAGGGATCGAGCAGTACTTC; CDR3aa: CASSLGTGIEQYF
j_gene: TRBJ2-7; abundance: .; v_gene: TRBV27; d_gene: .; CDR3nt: TGTGCCAGCAGTTTATCGATAAGCGAGCAGTACTTC; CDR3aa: CASSLSISEQYF
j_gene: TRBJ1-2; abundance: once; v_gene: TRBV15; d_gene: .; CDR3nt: TGTGCCACCAGCTACCCCGGGAGCTTAAACTATGGCTACACCTTC; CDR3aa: CATSYPGSLNYGYTF
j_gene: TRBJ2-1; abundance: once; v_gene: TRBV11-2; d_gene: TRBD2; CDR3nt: TGTGCCAGCAGCTTCCCCAGTCTAGCGGGGAACTACAATGAGCAGTTCTTC; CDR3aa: CASSFPSLAGNYNEQFF
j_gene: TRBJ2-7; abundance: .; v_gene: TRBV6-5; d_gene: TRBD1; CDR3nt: TGTGCCAGCAGTCCTCGGACAGGACCTTCCGAGCAGTACTTC; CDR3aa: CASSPRTGPSEQYF
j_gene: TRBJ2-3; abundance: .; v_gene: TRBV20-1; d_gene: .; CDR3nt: TGCAGTGCCCGTCGGGATACGCAGTATTTT; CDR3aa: CSARRDTQYF
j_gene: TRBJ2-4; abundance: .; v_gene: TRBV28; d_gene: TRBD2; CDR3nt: TGTGCCAGCAGTCCCGAGACTAGCGGGAGGGAAAACATTCAGTACTTC; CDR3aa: CASSPETSGRENIQYF
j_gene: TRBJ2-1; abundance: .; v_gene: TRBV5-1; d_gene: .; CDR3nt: TGCGCCAGCAGCCCTGTCCGGTCAGGCCCTGGGGATGAGCAGTTCTTC; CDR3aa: CASSPVRSGPGDEQFF
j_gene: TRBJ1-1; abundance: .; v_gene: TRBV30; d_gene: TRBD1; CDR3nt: TGTGCCCTGGACAGGGGGGGAACTGAAGCTTTCTTT; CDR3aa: CALDRGGTEAFF
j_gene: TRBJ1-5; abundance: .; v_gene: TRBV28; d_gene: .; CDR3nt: TGTGCCAGCAGACCCCCAGCCACGCATAGCAATCAGCCCCAGCATTTT; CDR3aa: CASRPPATHSNQPQHF
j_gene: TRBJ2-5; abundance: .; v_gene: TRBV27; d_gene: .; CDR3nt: TGTGCCAGCGCGATGAATCGAGGGACCCAGTACTTC; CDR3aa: CASAMNRGTQYF
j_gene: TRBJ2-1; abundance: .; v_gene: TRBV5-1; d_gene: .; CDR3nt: TGCGCCAGCAGCTTGGACGGCAGGGGAGGGAATGAGCAGTTCTTC; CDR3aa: CASSLDGRGGNEQFF
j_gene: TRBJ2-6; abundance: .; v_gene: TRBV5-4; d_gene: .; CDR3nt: TGTGCCAGCAGCCTTCAGGGCTCTGGGGCCAACGTCCTGACTTTC; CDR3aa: CASSLQGSGANVLTF
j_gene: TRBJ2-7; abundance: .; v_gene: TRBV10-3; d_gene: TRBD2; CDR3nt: TGTGCCATCAGTGAGTCGAGCGGGAGGGCGAGAGAGCAGTACTTC; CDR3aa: CAISESSGRAREQYF
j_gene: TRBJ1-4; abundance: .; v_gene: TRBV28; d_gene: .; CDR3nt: TGTGCCAGCAGTAGGATGGATGAACTGGAAAAACTGTTTTTT; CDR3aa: CASSRMDELEKLFF
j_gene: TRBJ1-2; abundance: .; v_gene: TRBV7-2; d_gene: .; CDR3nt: TGTGCCAGCAGCCCGACTCGGGGGGGAGCTAACTATGGCTACACCTTC; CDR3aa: CASSPTRGGANYGYTF
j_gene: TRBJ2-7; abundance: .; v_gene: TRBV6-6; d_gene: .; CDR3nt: TGTGCCAGCAGCCTCAGGAGGGGGCCCTACGAGCAGTACTTC; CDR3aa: CASSLRRGPYEQYF
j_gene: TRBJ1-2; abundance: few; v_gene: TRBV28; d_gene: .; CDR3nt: TGTGCCAGCAGTGCCCCCGGTGGCTACACCTTC; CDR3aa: CASSAPGGYTF
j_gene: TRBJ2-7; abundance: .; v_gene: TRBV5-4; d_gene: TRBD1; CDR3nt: TGTGCCAGCAGCCCCAAGGGCCCGGGACAGCGATACGAGCAGTACTTC; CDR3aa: CASSPKGPGQRYEQYF
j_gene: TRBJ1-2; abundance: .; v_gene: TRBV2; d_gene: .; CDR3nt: TGTGCCAGCAGTTACGCAGGGGCAGAAAATGACTTC; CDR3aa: CASSYAGAENDF
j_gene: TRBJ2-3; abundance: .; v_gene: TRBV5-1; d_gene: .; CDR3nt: TGCGCCAGCAGCTTGGTGGGGGCCCCTACAGATACGCAGTATTTT; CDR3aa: CASSLVGAPTDTQYF
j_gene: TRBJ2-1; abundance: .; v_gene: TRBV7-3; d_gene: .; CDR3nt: TGTGCCAGCGGTTCCGCGACTGAGCAGTTCTTC; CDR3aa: CASGSATEQFF
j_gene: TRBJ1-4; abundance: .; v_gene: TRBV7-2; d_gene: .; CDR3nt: TGTGCCAGCAGCGTACGCGGCGGTAATGAAAAACTGTTTTTT; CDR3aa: CASSVRGGNEKLFF
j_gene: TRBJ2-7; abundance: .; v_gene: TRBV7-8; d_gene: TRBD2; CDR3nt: TGTGCCAGCAGCTTAGGGGGCGGGAGAAGCTACGAGCAGTACTTC; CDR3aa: CASSLGGGRSYEQYF
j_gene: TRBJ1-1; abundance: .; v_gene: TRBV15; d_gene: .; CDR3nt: TGTGCCACCAGCAGAGGGAGGTCCGTTATAAACACTGAAGCTTTCTTT; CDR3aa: CATSRGRSVINTEAFF
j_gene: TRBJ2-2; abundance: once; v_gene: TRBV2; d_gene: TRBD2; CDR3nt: TGTGCCAGCAGTGTGGTTACTAGCGGGAGGTCTACCGGGGAGCTGTTTTTT; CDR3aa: CASSVVTSGRSTGELFF
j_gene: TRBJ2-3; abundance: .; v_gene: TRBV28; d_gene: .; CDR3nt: TGTGCCAGCAGTCTCGGTCCGGGTTTCACAGATACGCAGTATTTT; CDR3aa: CASSLGPGFTDTQYF
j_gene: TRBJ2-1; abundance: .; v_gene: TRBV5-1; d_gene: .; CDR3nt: TGCGCCAGCGTTGTTGAAATCCCAGGGACGGCCTTGTTCTTC; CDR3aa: CASVVEIPGTALFF
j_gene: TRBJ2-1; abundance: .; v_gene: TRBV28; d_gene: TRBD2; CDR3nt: TGTGCCAGCAGTTTTAGCGGGGCGGGATACAATGAGCAGTTCTTC; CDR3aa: CASSFSGAGYNEQFF
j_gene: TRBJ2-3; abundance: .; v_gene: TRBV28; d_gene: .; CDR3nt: TGTGCCAGCAGTAGGGTTGCGAGCACAGATACGCAGTATTTT; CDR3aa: CASSRVASTDTQYF
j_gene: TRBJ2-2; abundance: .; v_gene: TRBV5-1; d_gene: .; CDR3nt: TGCGCCAGCAGCCCCGGAATGAACACCGGGGAGCTGTTTTTT; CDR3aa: CASSPGMNTGELFF
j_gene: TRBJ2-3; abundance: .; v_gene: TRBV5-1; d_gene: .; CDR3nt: TGCGCCAGCAGCTTGGCGTCCCCGGGGAAAGATACGCAGTATTTT; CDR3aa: CASSLASPGKDTQYF
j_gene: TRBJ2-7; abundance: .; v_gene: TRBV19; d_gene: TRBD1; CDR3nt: TGTGCCAGTAGGGCTGGGACAGGGGCCTACTACGAGCAGTACTTC; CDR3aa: CASRAGTGAYYEQYF
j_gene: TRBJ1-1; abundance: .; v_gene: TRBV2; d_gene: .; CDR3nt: TGTGCCAGCAGTGATAATTCAGCGAAAGCTTTCTTT; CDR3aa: CASSDNSAKAFF
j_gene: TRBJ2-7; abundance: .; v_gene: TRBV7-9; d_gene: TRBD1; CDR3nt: TGTGCCAGCAGCTTACTAACCGGGACAGGGGGGTTCGGGTTCTTC; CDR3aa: CASSLLTGTGGFGFF